These 21 T cell receptor beta chains came from one sample sequenced in a study of post-analysis software for immune sequencing data. The authors incorporated unique molecular identifiers into the TCR beta cDNA libraries. TCRdb reprocessed the PCR reads with MiXCR, giving one entry per CDR3 protein. The profile covers about 820,000 distinct CDR3 sequences, with roughly 58% appearing a single time and approximately 4.2% taken by the ten largest. Findings and limits, study-wide: Patients carried five TRBV segments more frequently than controls did, and TRBV5-6, TRBV5-1 and TRBV20-1 were among them.

Their antigen targets remain unknown. What was sequenced was blood. The receptors shown here come from a girl aged 10 to 17 with multiple sclerosis.

V is TRBV29-1 and J is TRBJ1-6, with 10 bases that match TRBD1. Germline lookup yields CDR1 SQVTM and CDR2 ANQGSEA. The CDR3 is 13 amino acids. J gave up 6 bases and V 4 bases, and 0 bases lay outside the gene matches. CDR3: CSVGTGGNSPLHF. The CDR3 DNA reads as TGCAGCGTTGGGACAGGGGGTAATTCACCCCTCCACTTT.

The V and J genes are TRBV12-3 or TRBV12-4 and TRBJ2-7; 9 bases fit TRBD2. V shed 5 bases and J 3 bases; nucleotides not matched to a gene: 11. CDR3 length equals 16 residues. The CDR3 here is CASSLGMGGGVYEQYF. The CDR3 coding sequence is TGTGCCAGCAGTCTGGGAATGGGCGGGGGGGTCTACGAGCAGTACTTC.

This clonotype was detected a few times. The chain couples TRBV20-1 to TRBJ1-1; tentative D call: TRBD1 (5 bases). The CDR3 extends over 15 amino acids. V lost 0 bases, J lost 1 base, and 12 bases lay in between. CDR1 is DFQATT and CDR2 is SNEGSKA in the germline V gene (reference sequence). The CDR3 DNA sequence: TGCAGTGCTAGAGATGGGAGGGACCCGAACACTGAAGCTTTCTTT. It is translated as CSARDGRDPNTEAFF.

This chain connects TRBV29-1 to TRBJ2-7; D is possibly TRBD1 (5 bases). The CDR3 totals 12 residues. Trimming shortened V by 4 bases and J by 9 bases, and 16 bases separated the two germline ends. CDR1 is SQVTM, CDR2 ANQGSEA, per germline. CDR3 in amino acids: CSVVAVDRGQYF. The CDR3 DNA reads as TGCAGCGTTGTCGCCGTCGACAGAGGGCAGTACTTC.

The chain has TRBV20-1 and TRBJ1-1; D is uncertain. V dropped 7 bases and J dropped 5 bases, with 11 bases sitting between them. This CDR3 spans 11 amino acids. The V gene's germline CDR1 is DFQATT and CDR2 SNEGSKA (reference sequence). The CDR3 DNA reads as TGCAGTGTGAGAGGGTTGACTGAAGCTTTCTTT. Amino acid sequence: CSVRGLTEAFF.

The chain combines TRBV7-8 with TRBJ2-1; no clear D. Germline V gene sequence: CDR1 SGHVS, CDR2 FQNEAQ. Trimming took off 5 bases at V and 6 bases at J, with 14 bases between the two ends. The CDR3 runs to 14 residues. The CDR3 nucleotides are TGTGCCAGCAGCGCCCGATTAGCCTCCAATGAGCAGTTCTTC. Translating it yields CASSARLASNEQFF. Combining the CDR3 with reference TRBV7-8 and TRBJ2-1 gives the whole variable domain GAGVSQSPRYKVAKRGQDVALRCDPISGHVSLFWYQQALGQGPEFLTYFQNEAQLDKSGLPSDRFFAERPEGSVSTLKIQRTQQEDSAVYLCASSARLASNEQFFGPGTRLTVL.

There are a few counts of this clonotype. The CDR3 DNA reads TGCAGCGCCGCAATGGACAGGAAAGAGACCCAGTACTTC. Protein: CSAAMDRKETQYF. V usage is TRBV29-1 and J usage is TRBJ2-5, with 7 nucleotides matching TRBD1. Trimming cost V 7 bases and J 3 bases; bases outside gene matches: 8. Germline V gene sequence: CDR1 SQVTM, CDR2 ANQGSEA. There are 13 residues in the CDR3.

There are a few counts of this clonotype. The J gene is TRBJ2-7, the V gene TRBV29-1; TRBD1 might be the D (5 bases). The V end lost 0 bases, the J end lost 7 bases, and 19 bases lay between the germline ends. The CDR3 is 15 amino acids. Germline V CDR1 and CDR2: SQVTM, ANQGSEA. The CDR3 loop is CSVEDLSPKGWEQYF. DNA of the CDR3: TGCAGCGTTGAAGATTTGTCTCCAAAGGGGTGGGAGCAGTACTTC.

The J gene is TRBJ2-7, the V gene TRBV7-3; D is perhaps TRBD1 or TRBD2 (5 bases each). CDR3 length: 13 residues. In germline, CDR1 is SGHTA, CDR2 FQGTGA. Trimming cost V 10 bases and J 5 bases, with 18 bases left between them. The CDR3 protein is CATSQGASNEQYF. CDR3 coding DNA: TGTGCCACCAGTCAGGGAGCGTCCAACGAGCAGTACTTC.

This clonotype occurred a few times. The V call is TRBV5-1, the J call TRBJ2-5; D is undetermined. This CDR3 comprises 14 residues. The germline gives CDR1 SGHRS, CDR2 YFSETQ. The germline V and J ends were trimmed by 4 bases and 0 bases, with 10 bases remaining between them. The CDR3 DNA reads as TGCGCCAGCAGCCCACGGGTGTACCAAGAGACCCAGTACTTC. Translating gives CASSPRVYQETQYF.

The chain employs TRBV7-9 and TRBJ1-1; D call uncertain. V lost 3 bases and J lost 1, with 15 bases in between. CDR1 and CDR2 (germline): SEHNR, FQNEAQ (reference sequence). This CDR3 region has 16 residues. The CDR3 reads CASSFSPGGKNTEAFF. CDR3 bases: TGTGCCAGCAGCTTTTCTCCAGGAGGGAAGAACACTGAAGCTTTCTTT. The entire variable domain, with the rest obtained from reference TRBV7-9 and TRBJ1-1, is as follows: DTGVSQNPRHKITKRGQNVTFRCDPISEHNRLYWYRQTLGQGPEFLTYFQNEAQLEKSRLLSDRFSAERPKGSFSTLEIQRTEQGDSAMYLCASSFSPGGKNTEAFFGQGTRLTVV.

The chain links TRBV7-9 to TRBJ2-4; 11 positions match TRBD2. The J call is doubtful: the DNA matches TRBJ2-7 better. Germline V gene data show CDR1 as SEHNR and CDR2 as FQNEAQ (reference sequence). This CDR3 comprises 16 residues. CDR3 bases: TGTGCCAGCAGCTTATCCCCACTAGCGGGAGTAAACGAGCAGTACTTC. Its protein is CASSLSPLAGVNEQYF.

The chain couples TRBV7-9 to TRBJ2-7; perhaps D is TRBD1 or TRBD2 (6 bases each). V was cut by 1 base and J by 3 bases, with 10 bases left in between. Germline V gene lookup returns CDR1 SEHNR and CDR2 FQNEAQ (reference sequence). There are 14 residues in the CDR3. The CDR3 coding sequence is TGTGCCAGCAGCTTAGACAGGGAGGACTACGAGCAGTACTTC. Its translation: CASSLDREDYEQYF.

The chain joins TRBV18 to TRBJ2-5; no definite D call. The end of the DNA fits TRBJ2-7 better, so the J call may be wrong. The length of the CDR3 is 12 residues. Looked up from germline, CDR1 is KGHSH and CDR2 is LQKENI. The CDR3 region is CASSRARDEQYF. Written as DNA, the CDR3 is TGTGCCAGCTCACGGGCCAGAGACGAGCAGTACTTC.

The chain is built from TRBV9 and TRBJ2-3; unclear D gene. From germline, CDR1 is SGDLS and CDR2 YYNGEE. This CDR3 is 16 amino acids long. V shed 0 bases and J shed 0 bases, with 11 bases lying between them. This CDR3 reads CASSVAALTSTDTQYF. The DNA of the CDR3 is TGTGCCAGCAGCGTAGCGGCTCTAACGAGCACAGATACGCAGTATTTT. The whole variable domain, filled in from reference TRBV9 and TRBJ2-3, reads DSGVTQTPKHLITATGQRVTLRCSPRSGDLSVYWYQQSLDQGLQFLIQYYNGEERAKGNILERFSAQQFPDLHSELNLSSLELGDSALYFCASSVAALTSTDTQYFGPGTRLTVL.

V is TRBV30 and J is TRBJ2-4; 7 nucleotides line up with TRBD1. The J call is uncertain, as TRBJ2-7 better fits the DNA end. The CDR3 totals 16 residues. Germline V lookup: CDR1 GTSNPN, CDR2 SVGIG (reference sequence). The CDR3 reads CAWSVLGQPPFYEQYF. DNA for the CDR3: TGTGCCTGGAGTGTACTGGGACAGCCCCCTTTTTACGAGCAGTACTTC.

V and J are TRBV2 and TRBJ1-1; D unresolved. Germline V gives CDR1 SNHLY, CDR2 FYNNEI. The CDR3 has 15 amino acids. V lost 1 base, J lost 0 bases, and 9 bases lay in between. The chain's CDR3 is CASSEEPKLNTEAFF. Written as DNA, the CDR3 is TGTGCCAGCAGTGAAGAACCCAAGCTGAACACTGAAGCTTTCTTT.

The chain joins TRBV4-2 to TRBJ2-1, with 9 positions matching TRBD2. V dropped 2 bases and J dropped 6; count of bases not matched to a gene: 8. The CDR3 runs to 16 residues. The germline V gene encodes CDR1 LGHNA and CDR2 YNFKEQ. CDR3 bases: TGTGCCAGCAGCCAACGCAAGCGGGGGGCGTCCAATGAGCAGTTCTTC. The encoded protein is CASSQRKRGASNEQFF.

This clonotype has only a few counts. The V call is TRBV20-1, the J call TRBJ2-7; 11 bases map to TRBD2. Germline V CDR1 and CDR2: DFQATT, SNEGSKA (reference sequence). The CDR3 is made up of 13 amino acids. V was clipped by 5 bases and J by 4 bases; unmatched bases: 4. The CDR3 loop reads CSAGGLAVYEQYF. The CDR3 DNA reads as TGCAGTGCTGGGGGACTAGCGGTATACGAGCAGTACTTC.

The V gene is TRBV20-1, the J gene TRBJ2-3; no clear D gene. The CDR3 totals 10 residues. Germline V lookup: CDR1 DFQATT, CDR2 SNEGSKA (reference sequence). V dropped 8 bases and J dropped 0 bases, with 3 bases sitting between them. This chain's CDR3 is CSSSTDTQYF. The CDR3 bases are TGCAGTTCAAGCACAGATACGCAGTATTTT.

V is TRBV5-1 and J is TRBJ2-5; 13 nucleotides match TRBD2. The CDR3 totals 18 residues. CDR1 and CDR2 from the germline V gene are SGHRS and YFSETQ. V was clipped by 4 bases and J by 2 bases; unmatched bases: 11. CDR3 region: CASSLGATGLAGQETQYF. The CDR3 DNA follows: TGCGCCAGCAGCCTAGGAGCTACGGGACTAGCGGGGCAAGAGACCCAGTACTTC. The complete variable domain, with remaining parts taken from reference TRBV5-1 and TRBJ2-5, reads KAGVTQTPRYLIKTRGQQVTLSCSPISGHRSVSWYQQTPGQGLQFLFEYFSETQRNKGNFPGRFSGRQFSNSRSEMNVSTLELGDSALYLCASSLGATGLAGQETQYFGPGTRLLVL.